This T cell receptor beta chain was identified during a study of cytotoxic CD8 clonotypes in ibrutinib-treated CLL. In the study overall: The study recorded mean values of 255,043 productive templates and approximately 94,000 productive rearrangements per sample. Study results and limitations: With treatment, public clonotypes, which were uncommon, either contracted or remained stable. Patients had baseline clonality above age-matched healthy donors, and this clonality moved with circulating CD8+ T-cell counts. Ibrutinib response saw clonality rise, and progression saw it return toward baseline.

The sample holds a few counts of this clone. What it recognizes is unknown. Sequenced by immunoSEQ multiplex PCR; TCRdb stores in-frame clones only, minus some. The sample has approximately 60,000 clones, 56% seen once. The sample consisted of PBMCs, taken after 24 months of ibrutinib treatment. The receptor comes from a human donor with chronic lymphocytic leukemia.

Written as DNA, the CDR3 is TGTGCCAGCAGCCCTGTTTGGGGAGGAAATTCACCCCTCCACTTT. As protein: CASSPVWGGNSPLHF. The V and J genes are TRBV5-6 and TRBJ1-6; D ambiguous. Trimming cost V 4 bases and J 7 bases, with 15 bases left between them. Germline V gene lookup returns CDR1 SGHDT and CDR2 YYEEEE. This CDR3 has 15 residues.